The source of this TCR beta chain is a study of blood T cell repertoires in COVID-19. Trimming cost V 4 bases and J 3 bases; bases outside gene matches: 11. The CDR3 loop spans 17 amino acids. Germline values: CDR1 LNHDA, CDR2 SQIVND (reference sequence). As originally analysed: Estimated nucleated cell counts came from reference gene primer amplification. Measured with immunoSEQ multiplex PCR; TCRdb has only the in-frame clones, and not every one. Clone size and the V and J calls come from that table; the DNA yielded D and trimming. The sample includes around 220,000 clones, under 85% of them seen just once.

The rearrangement links TRBV19 to TRBJ2-1, with 8 positions matching TRBD2. Source material: peripheral blood. The TCR sequence derives from a woman older than 75 with COVID-19, enrolled during active disease. The CDR3 nucleotides read TGTGCCAGTAGTACTCCGCTAGCGGGTACCATCTACAATGAGCAGTTCTTC. Translation: CASSTPLAGTIYNEQFF.